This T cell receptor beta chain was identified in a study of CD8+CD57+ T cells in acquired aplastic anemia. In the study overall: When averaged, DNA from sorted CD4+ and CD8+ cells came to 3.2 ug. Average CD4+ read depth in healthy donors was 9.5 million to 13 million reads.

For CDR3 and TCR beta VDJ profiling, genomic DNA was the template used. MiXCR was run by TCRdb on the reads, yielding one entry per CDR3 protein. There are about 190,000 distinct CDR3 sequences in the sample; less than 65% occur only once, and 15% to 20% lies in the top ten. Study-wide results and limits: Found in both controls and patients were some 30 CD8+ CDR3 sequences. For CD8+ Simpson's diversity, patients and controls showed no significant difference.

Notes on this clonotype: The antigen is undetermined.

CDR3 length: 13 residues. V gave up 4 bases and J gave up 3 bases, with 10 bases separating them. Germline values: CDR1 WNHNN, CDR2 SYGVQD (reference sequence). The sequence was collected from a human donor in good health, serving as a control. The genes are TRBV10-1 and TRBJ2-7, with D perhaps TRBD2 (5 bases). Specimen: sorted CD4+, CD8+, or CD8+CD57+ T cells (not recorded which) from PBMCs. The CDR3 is CASSVGEGYEQYF. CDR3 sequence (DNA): TGCGCCAGCAGTGTTGGTGAGGGCTACGAGCAGTACTTC.